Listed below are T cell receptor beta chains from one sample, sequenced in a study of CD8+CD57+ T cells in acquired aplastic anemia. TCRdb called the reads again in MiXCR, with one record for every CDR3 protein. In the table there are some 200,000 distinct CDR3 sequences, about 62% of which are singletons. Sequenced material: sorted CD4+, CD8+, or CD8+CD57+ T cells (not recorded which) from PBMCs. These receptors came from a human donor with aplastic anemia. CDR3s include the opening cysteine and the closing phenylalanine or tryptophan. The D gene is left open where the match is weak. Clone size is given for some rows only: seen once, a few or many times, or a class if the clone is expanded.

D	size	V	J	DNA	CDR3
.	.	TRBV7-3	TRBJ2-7	TGTGCCGCAGGGGCGGCCTACGAGCAGTACTTC	CAAGAAYEQYF
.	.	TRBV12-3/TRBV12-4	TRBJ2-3	TGTGCCAGCAGTTTGAGGAGGGAAGACACGCAGTATTTT	CASSLRREDTQYF
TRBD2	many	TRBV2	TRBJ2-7	TGTGCCAGCAGTGAATACGGGGGGGCTGGGTACGAGCAGTACTTC	CASSEYGGAGYEQYF
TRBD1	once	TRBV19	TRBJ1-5	TGTGCCAGTAGCCCTGCATCAGGGGGAAGTAGCAATCAGCCCCAGCATTTT	CASSPASGGSSNQPQHF
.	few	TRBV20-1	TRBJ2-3	TGCAGTGCTCGGACTCCTAGCACAGATACGCAGTATTTT	CSARTPSTDTQYF
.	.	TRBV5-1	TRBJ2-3	TGCGCCAGCAGCTCCTGGGTCACAGATACGCAGTATTTT	CASSSWVTDTQYF
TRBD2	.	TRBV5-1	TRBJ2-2	TGCGCCAGCAGCCGGCAGCGGGAGGGCACCGGGGAGCTGTTTTTT	CASSRQREGTGELFF
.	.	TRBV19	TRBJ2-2	TGTGCCAGTAGAACAACCGGGACACCGAACACCGGGGAGCTGTTTTTT	CASRTTGTPNTGELFF
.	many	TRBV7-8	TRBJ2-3	TGTGCCAGCAGCCCCGGCGAGGAAGATACGCAGTATTTT	CASSPGEEDTQYF
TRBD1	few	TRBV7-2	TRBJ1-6	TGTGCCAGCAGCCCCTGGACAGGGGGCGGTTCACCCCTCCACTTT	CASSPWTGGGSPLHF
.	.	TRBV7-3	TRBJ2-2	TGTGCCAGTAGCCGAGAGGGGTTTGGCACCGGGGAGCTGTTTTTT	CASSREGFGTGELFF
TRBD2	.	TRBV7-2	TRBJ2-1	TGTGCCAGCAACTTAGCGGGCAGAAGCTACTACAATGAGCAGTTCTTC	CASNLAGRSYYNEQFF
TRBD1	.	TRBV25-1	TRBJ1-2	TGTGCCAGCAGTGAGCAGGGGGCGAACTATGGCTACACCTTC	CASSEQGANYGYTF
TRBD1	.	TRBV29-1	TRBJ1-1	TGCAGCGTTGATACGGGACAGGGTCGTGGACTACCTGAAGCTTTCTTT	CSVDTGQGRGLPEAFF
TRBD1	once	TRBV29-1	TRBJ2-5	TGCAGCGTTGAAGCTAACAGCAGGGGGCAAGAGGAGACCCAGTACTTC	CSVEANSRGQEETQYF
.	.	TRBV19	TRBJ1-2	TGTGCCAGTAGTACTGTGGGCCGAGCGGACTATGGCTACACCTTC	CASSTVGRADYGYTF
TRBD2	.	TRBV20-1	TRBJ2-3	TGCAGTGCTCTAACTAGCGGGGCCCCTAGCACAGATACGCAGTATTTT	CSALTSGAPSTDTQYF
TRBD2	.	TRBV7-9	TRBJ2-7	TGTGCCAGCAGCGAGGGACTAGCGGGATCTTTCCTCTACGAGCAGTACTTC	CASSEGLAGSFLYEQYF
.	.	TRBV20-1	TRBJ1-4	TGCAGTGCACCTGAGAGGACTAATGAAAAACTGTTTTTT	CSAPERTNEKLFF
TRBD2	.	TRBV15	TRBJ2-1	TGTGCCACCAGCAGAGTTTCGGGGGGAGTTGGAGATGAGCAGTTCTTC	CATSRVSGGVGDEQFF
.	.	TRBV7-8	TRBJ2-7	TGTGCCAGCAGCTTATTAGGACCCACCTACGGGCAGTACTTC	CASSLLGPTYGQYF
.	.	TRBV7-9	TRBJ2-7	TGTGCCAGCAGCTTAGGTATCTTGAGAGATGGTTTCGTTGGGCAGTACTTC	CASSLGILRDGFVGQYF
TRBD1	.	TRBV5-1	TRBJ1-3	TGCGCCAGCAGCACAGGACAGGGGGCATTGGGTGGAAACACCATATATTTT	CASSTGQGALGGNTIYF